These 22 T cell receptor beta chains were sequenced from one sample in a study of CD8 T cells in Susac syndrome. After extraction with the RNeasy kit, 0.5 to 1 ug of the RNA was reverse transcribed using random hexamers. TCRdb reprocessed the immunoSEQ multiplex PCR reads via MiXCR and lists one record per CDR3 protein. Found here are 250,000 to 300,000 distinct CDR3 sequences, roughly 81% of them singletons; the top ten hold approximately 0.11%. Material: CD8+ T cells from PBMCs. Receptor source: a human donor with multiple sclerosis.

Comments on this clonotype: A junction boundary mismatches the germline segment, possibly from a read error. This chain joins TRBV7-9 and TRBJ2-3, with 13 bases aligning to TRBD2. The CDR3 sequence is 15 residues long. Germline-derived CDR1 and CDR2 are SEHNR and FQNEAQ (reference sequence). The CDR3, as DNA: TGTGCCAGCAGCGCTAGGGGACTAGCGGGATCTACGCAGTTTTTT. This codes for CASSARGLAGSTQFF.

The rearrangement joins TRBV12-5 to TRBJ1-5, with D possibly TRBD1 on 5 matching bases. This CDR3 has 12 amino acids. V lost 1 base, J lost 9 bases, and 7 bases lay in between. The V gene's germline CDR1 is LGHNT and CDR2 FRNRAP. The CDR3 region has the DNA TGTGCTAGTGGTTTGGGGGGCTTGCCCCAGCATTTT. It codes for CASGLGGLPQHF.

The chain links TRBV5-5 to TRBJ2-7, with 11 bases identical to TRBD1. The CDR3 has 16 residues. Germline lookup yields CDR1 SGHKS and CDR2 YYEKEE (reference sequence). The V gene end was trimmed by 0 bases and the J gene end by 3 bases; junction bases not matched to a gene: 5. The CDR3 bases are TGTGCCAGCAGCTTGGAATGGGACAGGGGGTTCTACGAGCAGTACTTC. The encoded protein is CASSLEWDRGFYEQYF.

The genes are TRBV27 and TRBJ1-5; 8 nucleotides match TRBD1. CDR1 is MNHEY and CDR2 is SMNVEV in the germline V gene (reference sequence). This CDR3 contains 15 residues. V lost 3 bases and J lost 12; bases outside the gene matches: 13. The CDR3 DNA is TGTGCCAGCAGTTTGCGGGCGGGGACAGGCGCTTACCAGCATTTT. Protein product: CASSLRAGTGAYQHF.

This rearrangement joins TRBV9 to TRBJ1-2, with unresolved D. Germline CDR1 is SGDLS and CDR2 is YYNGEE. The CDR3 runs to 12 residues. Trimming left V 0 bases short and J 5 bases short, with 5 bases between. CDR3 protein: CASSVDGYGYTF. The CDR3 DNA sequence: TGTGCCAGCAGCGTAGACGGGTATGGCTACACCTTC.

The chain combines TRBV20-1 with TRBJ2-2; weak D call: TRBD2 (5 bases). CDR1 DFQATT and CDR2 SNEGSKA come from the germline V gene (reference sequence). Deletions cut 0 bases from V and 1 base from J, with 9 bases between. The CDR3 is 15 residues long. CDR3 sequence (DNA): TGCAGTGCTAGAGACGAGGGTGTGAACACCGGGGAGCTGTTTTTT. Translation: CSARDEGVNTGELFF.

The sample holds one count of this clonotype. V and J are TRBV13 and TRBJ1-1; D uncertain. The CDR3 extends over 13 amino acids. V lost 0 bases, J lost 6 bases, and 8 bases lay in between. The germline V gene encodes CDR1 PRHDT and CDR2 FYEKMQ (reference sequence). Here the CDR3 reads CASSLGGFAEAFF. CDR3 nucleotide sequence: TGTGCCAGCAGCTTAGGGGGGTTCGCTGAAGCTTTCTTT.

The chain is built from TRBV27 and TRBJ2-1; unclear D gene. Per germline, CDR1 MNHEY and CDR2 SMNVEV (reference sequence). The length of the CDR3 is 13 residues. V was shortened by 6 bases and J by 9 bases, with 15 bases between the two germline ends. The CDR3: CASSPFLGGEQFF. As DNA, the CDR3 is TGTGCCAGCAGCCCTTTTTTGGGTGGTGAGCAGTTCTTC.

The chain recombines TRBV11-2 with TRBJ2-2, with a possible D match to TRBD2 (6 bases). The CDR3 loop spans 17 amino acids. Germline-derived CDR1 and CDR2 are SGHAT and FQNNGV. V was trimmed by 1 base and J by 4 bases, leaving 16 bases between them. The CDR3 is CASSLGPAGLGTGELFF. Here the CDR3 DNA reads TGTGCCAGCAGCTTAGGCCCGGCGGGACTGGGCACCGGGGAGCTGTTTTTT.

The chain uses TRBV2 and TRBJ1-1; no firm D call. Germline CDR1 SNHLY, CDR2 FYNNEI. CDR3 length: 13 residues. Between the trimmed V and J ends, which lost 8 bases and 2 bases, there was a span of 12 bases. In DNA, the CDR3 is TGTGCCAGCGGCCGGGTTGTAAACACTGAAGCTTTCTTT. Residues: CASGRVVNTEAFF.

The chain joins TRBV10-2 to TRBJ2-1; maybe TRBD2 (5 bases). With 3 bases removed from V and 4 bases from J, the gap between germline ends came to 13 bases. The CDR3 runs 15 residues. CDR1 is WSHSY and CDR2 is SAAADI in the germline V gene. CDR3 loop: CASSDAGSPYNEQFF. As DNA, the CDR3 is TGCGCCAGCAGTGATGCGGGTAGTCCTTACAATGAGCAGTTCTTC.

CDR3 sequence reads: CSVLASGFPDEQFF. The CDR3 DNA follows: TGCAGCGTCCTGGCTAGCGGGTTTCCAGATGAGCAGTTCTTC. The chain couples TRBV29-1 to TRBJ2-1; 8 nucleotides line up with TRBD2. The germline V gene has CDR1 SQVTM and CDR2 ANQGSEA. With V trimmed by 6 bases and J by 8 bases, 12 bases remained unmatched. The CDR3 length is 14 residues.

The V and J genes are TRBV12-5 and TRBJ1-5; TRBD1 matches 10 bases. This CDR3 spans 15 amino acids. In germline, CDR1 is LGHNT, CDR2 FRNRAP. The trim removed 7 bases at V and 4 bases at J, leaving 7 bases unmatched. The CDR3 bases are TGTGCTAGTGAGAGGGGACAGGGGTTAAATCAGCCCCAGCATTTT. It yields the protein CASERGQGLNQPQHF.

This clonotype showed up just once. This rearrangement joins TRBV4-1 to TRBJ2-3; 7 bases align to TRBD1. The V and J ends lost 4 bases and 2 bases, in that order; junction bases with no gene match: 9. There are 16 residues in the CDR3. Germline V gene sequence: CDR1 MGHRA, CDR2 YSYEKL. The DNA of the CDR3 is TGCGCCAGCAGCCGTTCTCCGGGACAGAACACAGATACGCAGTATTTT. It encodes CASSRSPGQNTDTQYF.

V gene TRBV27 combines with J gene TRBJ2-7, with D perhaps matching TRBD1 (5 bases). Germline CDR1 is MNHEY and CDR2 is SMNVEV (reference sequence). CDR3 length equals 14 residues. The V gene lost 0 bases and the J gene lost 3 bases, with 9 bases spanning the gap. CDR3 sequence: CASSLSQGYYEQYF. The CDR3 DNA sequence: TGTGCCAGCAGTTTATCGCAGGGTTACTACGAGCAGTACTTC.

The chain has TRBV12-5 and TRBJ1-1, with D uncertain. The germline V gene has CDR1 LGHNT and CDR2 FRNRAP. The V end lost 0 bases, the J end lost 3 bases, and 14 bases lay between the germline ends. This CDR3 contains 16 residues. The CDR3: CASGLVFGVRDTEAFF. The CDR3 DNA is TGTGCTAGTGGTTTGGTATTCGGGGTTCGGGACACTGAAGCTTTCTTT.

The chain employs TRBV28 and TRBJ1-2; TRBD1 agrees at 10 bases. Per the germline V gene, CDR1 is MDHEN and CDR2 is SYDVKM. The CDR3 is made up of 15 amino acids. Trimming cost V 5 bases and J 0 bases; bases outside gene matches: 3. CDR3 sequence reads: CASSRGTGANYGYTF. CDR3 DNA: TGTGCCAGCAGTCGGGGGACAGGGGCTAACTATGGCTACACCTTC.

This clonotype has only one observation. The chain combines TRBV29-1 with TRBJ2-1; the D gene is possibly TRBD2 (5 bases). Trimming took 0 bases from V and 8 from J, leaving 17 bases between them. Germline-derived CDR1 and CDR2 are SQVTM and ANQGSEA. The CDR3 contains 15 residues. CDR3 region: CSVEDPDGLADEQFF. CDR3 DNA sequence: TGCAGCGTTGAAGATCCGGACGGACTGGCCGATGAGCAGTTCTTC.

The V call is TRBV15, the J call TRBJ2-3; D gene uncertain. V shed 2 bases and J shed 4 bases, with 10 bases lying between them. CDR3 length equals 14 residues. Germline V gene sequence: CDR1 LNHNV, CDR2 YYDKDF (reference sequence). CDR3 in DNA: TGTGCCACCAGCAGACCTGTTCGCCCAGATACGCAGTATTTT. Translation: CATSRPVRPDTQYF. The full variable domain, in which reference TRBV15 and TRBJ2-3 provide the parts outside the CDR3, is DAMVIQNPRYQVTQFGKPVTLSCSQTLNHNVMYWYQQKSSQAPKLLFHYYDKDFNNEADTPDNFQSRRPNTSFCFLDIRSPGLGDTAMYLCATSRPVRPDTQYFGPGTRLTVL.

The V gene is TRBV10-2, the J gene TRBJ2-5, with 9 bases matching TRBD2. The CDR3 extends over 16 amino acids. CDR1 is WSHSY, CDR2 SAAADI, per germline. The V gene end was trimmed by 5 bases and the J gene end by 5 bases; junction bases not matched to a gene: 12. Here the CDR3 reads CASSPRKGLAAETQYF. DNA for the CDR3: TGCGCCAGCAGTCCCAGGAAGGGACTAGCCGCGGAGACCCAGTACTTC.

The rearrangement uses TRBV2 and TRBJ1-1; D unclear. Between the trimmed V and J ends, which lost 3 bases and 5 bases, there was a span of 13 bases. The CDR3 totals 14 residues. Germline V CDR1 and CDR2: SNHLY, FYNNEI. In nucleotides, the CDR3 is TGTGCCAGCAGTGATACCATCACCGGGACTGAAGCTTTCTTT. This codes for CASSDTITGTEAFF.

The V and J genes are TRBV5-1 and TRBJ2-1; 8 bases line up with TRBD1. CDR1 and CDR2 (germline): SGHRS, YFSETQ. CDR3 length equals 16 residues. J lost 5 bases, V lost 2 bases, and 9 bases had no gene match. CDR3 region: CASSLGTGGKDNEQFF. Written as DNA, the CDR3 is TGCGCCAGCAGCTTAGGAACAGGGGGAAAGGACAATGAGCAGTTCTTC.